This is a list of T cell receptor beta chains from one sample in a study of T cell responses to AZD1222 COVID-19 vaccine. This table comes from immunoSEQ multiplex PCR, and its TCRdb copy is limited to in-frame clones, with some not included. The sample lists about 120,000 clones, approximately 90% occurring once. Sequenced here: peripheral blood, sampled 28 days after the second dose of the MenACWY control vaccine. The source of these receptors is an adult who received the MenACWY meningococcal vaccine as a control. Both conserved end residues are part of each CDR3. Clone size is given for some rows only: seen once, a few or many times, or a class if the clone is expanded.

TRBV5-6,TRBJ2-7,.,CASSRGGPGEQYF
TRBV15,TRBJ1-1,.,CATSRRRTGTVNTEAFF
TRBV6-6,TRBJ1-5,.,CASSYSDRDQPQHF
TRBV12-5,TRBJ2-1,once,CASGLVGLAGGPVEQFF
TRBV9,TRBJ2-5,.,CASSEGLAGRGRETQYF
TRBV18,TRBJ1-5,.,CASSPTSIPGPQHF
TRBV6-5,TRBJ2-3,.,CASSLGLAYTDTQYF
TRBV19,TRBJ1-1,.,CASSAGTGGEAFF
TRBV10-1,TRBJ2-1,few,CASSVLRASGNEQFF
TRBV12-3/TRBV12-4,TRBJ2-2,few,CASSPSVGELFF
TRBV6-4,TRBJ2-2,.,CASSPLTGTGELFF
TRBV24-1,TRBJ1-1,.,CATSDSYTEAFF
TRBV5-1,TRBJ2-3,once,CASSLGTGGDTQYF
TRBV6-2/TRBV6-3,TRBJ1-1,.,CASSPGQGRTEAFF
TRBV11-3,TRBJ2-1,.,CASSLQGVGDEQFF
TRBV4-1,TRBJ2-3,.,CASSQVSGKGLAGVYTQYF
TRBV7-9,TRBJ1-2,once,CASSFEQGVMYGYTF
TRBV28,TRBJ2-5,.,CASRDGARGARETQYF
TRBV28,TRBJ2-2,.,CASTSPGTKPTGELFF
TRBV18,TRBJ1-6,.,CASSPPGDRALGDSPLHF
TRBV7-9,TRBJ2-1,.,CASSPRGSGDNEQFF
TRBV29-1,TRBJ2-7,.,CSVKGAHSYEQYF
TRBV7-9,TRBJ1-5,.,CASSQGTGNQPQHF
TRBV9,TRBJ2-1,.,CASSVEGGAYNEQFF
TRBV11-2,TRBJ2-2,.,CASSPRTGSAGELFF
TRBV4-1,TRBJ1-2,.,CASSPQAVGPDRANYGYTF
TRBV5-4,TRBJ1-4,once,CASSLMTGRDEKLFF
TRBV29-1,TRBJ1-4,.,CSAVGPNEKLFF
TRBV28,TRBJ2-1,.,CASSFIPNKSGWKGDEQFF
TRBV27,TRBJ2-7,.,CASRRASSYERYF
TRBV19,TRBJ1-1,.,CASSIRANRFTEAFF
TRBV7-9,TRBJ1-1,.,CASSLWPNTEAFF
TRBV28,TRBJ1-2,once,CASSFWNGYTF
TRBV27,TRBJ1-6,.,CASSFVQGIVVSPLHF
TRBV19,TRBJ2-7,.,CASSGRGHEQYF
TRBV6-5,TRBJ2-2,.,CASKRGSDTGELFF
TRBV24-1,TRBJ2-3,.,CATSDRDRGTDTQYF
TRBV11-2,TRBJ1-1,.,CASLHTEAFF
TRBV5-1,TRBJ1-2,once,CASSATGQHGYTF
TRBV7-8,TRBJ2-3,.,CASNLEGARTDTQYF
TRBV9,TRBJ2-1,once,CASSVARRGSYNEQFF
TRBV9,TRBJ2-6,.,CASSEHPRGRQAGANVLTF
TRBV28,TRBJ1-6,.,CASTGGGTNNNSPLHF
TRBV27,TRBJ2-5,.,CASSLSSRGRETQYF
TRBV7-9,TRBJ2-2,.,CASNFSSGFYTGELFF
TRBV9,TRBJ1-4,.,CASSVVGTGGEKLFF
TRBV5-1,TRBJ2-1,.,CASSLEQKPSYNEQFF
TRBV12-3/TRBV12-4,TRBJ1-1,.,CASSPRSFTEAFF